The 19 T cell receptor beta chains presented below share a single source sample, sequenced in a study of cytomegalovirus exposure and HLA in healthy donors. The study ran its PCR with 60 Vbeta and 13 Jbeta primers. The assay was immunoSEQ multiplex PCR, and TCRdb's table has in-frame clones only and misses some. The sample includes approximately 160,000 clones, 77% of them seen just once. Sequenced sample: PBMCs. These receptors were taken from a woman aged 25-40 years in good health and CMV-seronegative.

The chain joins TRBV7-8 to TRBJ2-7; TRBD2 agrees at 7 bases. The CDR3 consists of 15 residues. From germline, CDR1 is SGHVS and CDR2 FQNEAQ. The trim removed 9 bases at V and 7 bases at J, leaving 18 bases unmatched. In DNA, the CDR3 is TGTGCCAGTAGGATGGGGAGGGTTTGGGAAGGGGAGCAGTACTTC. Amino acid sequence: CASRMGRVWEGEQYF.

The chain couples TRBV27 to TRBJ2-1; 9 nucleotides align to TRBD1. Germline V gene sequence: CDR1 MNHEY, CDR2 SMNVEV (reference sequence). The CDR3 is 17 amino acids. V lost 1 base to trimming and J lost 4 bases; unmatched junction nucleotides: 8. Written as DNA, the CDR3 is TGTGCCAGCAGTTTATTCGCCGGGACAGGGTTTTACAATGAGCAGTTCTTC. Amino acids: CASSLFAGTGFYNEQFF.

V and J are TRBV7-9 and TRBJ1-1; unclear D gene. Deletions cut 1 base from V and 0 bases from J, with 12 bases between. Germline V gene sequence: CDR1 SEHNR, CDR2 FQNEAQ (reference sequence). This CDR3 is built from 16 residues. The CDR3: CASSLDLAAMNTEAFF. The CDR3 DNA reads TGTGCCAGCAGCTTAGATTTAGCGGCTATGAACACTGAAGCTTTCTTT.

V and J are TRBV6-6 and TRBJ1-5; 10 nucleotides match TRBD1. Germline-derived CDR1 and CDR2 are MNHNY and SVGAGI (reference sequence). This CDR3 region has 16 residues. Trimming removed 6 bases from V and 6 bases from J; junction bases left unmatched: 11. The CDR3 loop is CASSGVGTGAGQPQHF. The CDR3 DNA sequence: TGTGCCAGCAGCGGTGTCGGGACAGGGGCGGGTCAGCCCCAGCATTTT.

The rearrangement uses TRBV27 and TRBJ2-7, with 8 bases lining up with TRBD1. With V trimmed by 2 bases and J by 6 bases, 6 bases remained unmatched. This CDR3 spans 14 amino acids. CDR1 is MNHEY, CDR2 SMNVEV, per germline (reference sequence). CDR3 residues: CASSLTAGGGEQYF. The DNA of the CDR3 is TGTGCCAGCAGTTTAACGGCAGGGGGCGGCGAGCAGTACTTC.

The genes are TRBV5-1 and TRBJ2-5; TRBD1 matches 7 bases. Germline CDR1 reads SGHRS; CDR2 reads YFSETQ. The V and J ends lost 4 bases and 1 base, in that order; junction bases with no gene match: 4. The CDR3 sequence is 14 residues long. CDR3 sequence reads: CASSTGTAQETQYF. In DNA, the CDR3 is TGCGCCAGCAGCACCGGGACAGCCCAAGAGACCCAGTACTTC.

A few counts support this clone. This sequence joins TRBV5-6 and TRBJ2-7, with 11 bases aligning to TRBD2. This CDR3 spans 16 amino acids. J gave up 2 bases and V 0 bases, and 4 bases lay outside the gene matches. Germline V gene lookup returns CDR1 SGHDT and CDR2 YYEEEE. The CDR3 protein is CASSLDGTSGPYEQYF. In DNA form, the CDR3 reads TGTGCCAGCAGCTTGGATGGGACTAGCGGACCCTACGAGCAGTACTTC.

The chain has TRBV5-1 and TRBJ2-1; tentative D call: TRBD2 (5 bases). V lost 5 bases and J lost 0, with 12 bases in between. The CDR3 is 15 amino acids. CDR1 and CDR2 from the germline V gene are SGHRS and YFSETQ. The CDR3 DNA reads TGCGCCAGCAGTTGGCGGGCCTCCTCCTACAATGAGCAGTTCTTC. The encoded protein is CASSWRASSYNEQFF.

CDR3 sequence (DNA): TGTGCCAGCAGCTTAGTATGGGACATTACGTTAGGGGAGCAGTACTTC. It codes for CASSLVWDITLGEQYF. The J gene is TRBJ2-7, the V gene TRBV7-2, with a tentative D call TRBD1 (6 bases). The CDR3 consists of 16 residues. V was clipped by 1 base and J by 7 bases, with 20 bases between them. Germline CDR1 is SGHTA and CDR2 is FQGNSA.

V gene TRBV7-8 combines with J gene TRBJ2-7; 9 nucleotides agree with TRBD2. CDR3 length: 17 amino acids. V gave up 2 bases and J gave up 0 bases; unmatched junction bases: 8. Germline V gives CDR1 SGHVS, CDR2 FQNEAQ. CDR3: CASSLLSRTSVSYEQYF. CDR3 DNA sequence: TGTGCCAGCAGCTTACTCTCAAGGACTAGCGTCTCCTACGAGCAGTACTTC.

This clone was seen only a few times. The V gene is TRBV27, the J gene TRBJ1-6, with 7 bases aligning to TRBD1. This CDR3 has 16 amino acids. CDR1 and CDR2 from the germline V gene are MNHEY and SMNVEV (reference sequence). Losses at the gene ends were 5 bases for V and 4 bases for J; bases not matched to a gene: 8. The CDR3 reads CASSGAPGQYNSPLHF. The CDR3 nucleotides read TGTGCCAGCAGTGGGGCCCCGGGACAGTATAATTCACCCCTCCACTTT.

This clone has only a few counts. This rearrangement joins TRBV29-1 to TRBJ2-3; 8 bases are shared with TRBD1. CDR3 size: 14 residues. V shed 6 bases and J 5 bases; nucleotides not matched to a gene: 10. CDR1 is SQVTM, CDR2 ANQGSEA, per germline. The CDR3 here is CSVTQGGLVDTQYF. In nucleotides, the CDR3 is TGCAGCGTAACACAGGGGGGCCTGGTAGATACGCAGTATTTT.

This chain uses TRBV4-2 with TRBJ2-2, with D possibly matching TRBD2 (6 bases). Germline V lookup: CDR1 LGHNA, CDR2 YNFKEQ. The CDR3 loop spans 17 amino acids. The germline V and J ends were trimmed by 0 bases and 1 base, with 12 bases remaining between them. The CDR3 loop reads CASSQDVSGVNTGELFF. The CDR3 bases are TGTGCCAGCAGCCAAGATGTTAGCGGTGTGAACACCGGGGAGCTGTTTTTT.

This clone was seen more than once but under ten times. This chain connects TRBV28 to TRBJ1-2, with 9 positions matching TRBD1. Germline trimming cut 2 bases from V and 4 bases from J; bases unmatched to any gene: 8. CDR3 size: 16 residues. From germline, CDR1 is MDHEN and CDR2 SYDVKM. The CDR3 sequence is CASSLIRDRAFYGYTF. CDR3 nucleotide sequence: TGTGCCAGCAGTTTAATTAGGGACAGGGCCTTCTATGGCTACACCTTC.

This clone was detected once. This chain joins TRBV28 and TRBJ1-5, with D perhaps TRBD1 (6 bases). The V end lost 6 bases, the J end lost 6 bases, and 21 bases lay between the germline ends. Germline CDR1 is MDHEN and CDR2 is SYDVKM. CDR3 length: 16 amino acids. The CDR3 DNA is TGTGCCAGCAGGACAACGGGACACGAGTTAGGTCAGCCCCAGCATTTT. It yields the protein CASRTTGHELGQPQHF.

CDR3 loop: CASSYFGQSQETQYF. The DNA of the CDR3 is TGTGCCAGCAGTTACTTTGGACAGTCCCAAGAGACCCAGTACTTC. The rearrangement joins TRBV6-5 to TRBJ2-5; tentative D call: TRBD1 (6 bases). Germline assignment: CDR1 MNHEY and CDR2 SVGAGI. The CDR3 covers 15 residues. V lost 1 base, J lost 1 base, and 10 bases lay in between.

The rearrangement joins TRBV6-4 to TRBJ2-1; 8 bases are shared with TRBD2. The V and J ends lost 10 bases and 9 bases, in that order; junction bases with no gene match: 17. In germline, CDR1 is MRHNA, CDR2 SNTAGT. CDR3 size: 15 residues. CDR3 nucleotides: TGTGCCACGAGTGGAGTAGCGGGGCCCCATTTTGAGCAGTTCTTC. Its translation is CATSGVAGPHFEQFF.

V usage is TRBV28 and J usage is TRBJ2-7; D is perhaps TRBD2 (6 bases). The CDR3 has 15 amino acids. Germline loops: CDR1 MDHEN, CDR2 SYDVKM. V lost 6 bases and J lost 1, with 16 bases in between. As DNA, the CDR3 is TGTGCCAGCAGCTCAGCGGGTACTCGGTCCTACGAGCAGTACTTC. Translating it yields CASSSAGTRSYEQYF.

This clone appeared a few times. The CDR3 nucleotides read TGTGCCAGTAGCCTCACAGGGGACACTGAAGCTTTCTTT. Translating it yields CASSLTGDTEAFF. The chain is built from TRBV19 and TRBJ1-1, with 7 bases identical to TRBD1. This CDR3 spans 13 amino acids. The germline V gene has CDR1 LNHDA and CDR2 SQIVND (reference sequence). Unmatched junction bases numbered 4, after V lost 6 bases and J lost 3 bases.